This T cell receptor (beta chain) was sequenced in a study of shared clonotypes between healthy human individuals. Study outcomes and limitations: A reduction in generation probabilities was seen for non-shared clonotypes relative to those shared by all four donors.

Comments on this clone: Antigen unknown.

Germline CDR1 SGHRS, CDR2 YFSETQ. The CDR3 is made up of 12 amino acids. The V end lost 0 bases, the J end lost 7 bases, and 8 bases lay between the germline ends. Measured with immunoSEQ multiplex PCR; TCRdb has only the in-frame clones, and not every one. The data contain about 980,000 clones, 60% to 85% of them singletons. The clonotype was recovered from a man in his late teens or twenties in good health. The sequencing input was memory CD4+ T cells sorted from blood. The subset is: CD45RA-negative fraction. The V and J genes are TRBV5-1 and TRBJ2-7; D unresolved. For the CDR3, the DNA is TGCGCCAGCAGCTTGGACGGACGGGAGCAGTACTTC. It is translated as CASSLDGREQYF.